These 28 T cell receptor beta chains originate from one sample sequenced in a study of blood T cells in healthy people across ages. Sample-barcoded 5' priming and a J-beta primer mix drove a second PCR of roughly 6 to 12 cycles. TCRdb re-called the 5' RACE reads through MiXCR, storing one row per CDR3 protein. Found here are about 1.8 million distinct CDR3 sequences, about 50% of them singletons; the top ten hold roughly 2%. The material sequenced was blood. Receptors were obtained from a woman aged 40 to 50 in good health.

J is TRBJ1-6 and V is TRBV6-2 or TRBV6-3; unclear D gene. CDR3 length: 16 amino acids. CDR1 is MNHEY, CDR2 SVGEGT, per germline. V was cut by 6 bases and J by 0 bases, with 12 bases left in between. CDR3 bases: TGTGCCAGCAGAGCTGGAGGAGGCTCCTATAATTCACCCCTCCACTTT. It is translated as CASRAGGGSYNSPLHF.

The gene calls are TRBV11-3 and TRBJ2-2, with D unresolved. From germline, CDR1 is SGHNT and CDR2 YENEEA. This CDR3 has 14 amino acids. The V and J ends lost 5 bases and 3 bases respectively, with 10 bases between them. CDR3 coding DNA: TGTGCCAGCAGCCCTAGAGAATACACCGGGGAGCTGTTTTTT. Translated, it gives CASSPREYTGELFF.

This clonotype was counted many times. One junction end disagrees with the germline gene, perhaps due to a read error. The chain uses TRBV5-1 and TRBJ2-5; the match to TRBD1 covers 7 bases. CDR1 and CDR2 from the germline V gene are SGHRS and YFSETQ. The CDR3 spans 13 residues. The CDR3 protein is CASSRSGGETQYF. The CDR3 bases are TGTGCCAGCAGTCGCTCAGGGGGAGAGACCCAGTACTTC.

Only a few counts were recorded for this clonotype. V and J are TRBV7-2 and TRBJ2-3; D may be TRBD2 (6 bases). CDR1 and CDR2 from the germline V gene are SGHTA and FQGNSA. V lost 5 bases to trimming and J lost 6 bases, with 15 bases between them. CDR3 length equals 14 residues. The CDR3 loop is CASSPGGAFDTQYF. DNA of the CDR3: TGTGCCAGCAGCCCCGGGGGAGCTTTCGATACGCAGTATTTT.

DNA for the CDR3: TGTGCCAGCAGTCCCTCGGGGGCCAGGGCCTACGAGCAGTACTTC. Its translation is CASSPSGARAYEQYF. The chain carries TRBV27 and TRBJ2-4, with D perhaps given as TRBD1 or TRBD2 (6 bases each). The J call may be mistaken, given a closer DNA end match to TRBJ2-7. The CDR3 totals 15 residues. Germline V gene data show CDR1 as MNHEY and CDR2 as SMNVEV (reference sequence).

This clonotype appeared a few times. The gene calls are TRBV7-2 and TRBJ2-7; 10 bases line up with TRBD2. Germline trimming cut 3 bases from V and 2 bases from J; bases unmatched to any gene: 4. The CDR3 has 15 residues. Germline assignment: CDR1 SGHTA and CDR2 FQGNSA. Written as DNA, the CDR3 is TGTGCCAGCAGCTTTTCCCTAGCGGGGGCCTACGAGCAGTACTTC. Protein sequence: CASSFSLAGAYEQYF.

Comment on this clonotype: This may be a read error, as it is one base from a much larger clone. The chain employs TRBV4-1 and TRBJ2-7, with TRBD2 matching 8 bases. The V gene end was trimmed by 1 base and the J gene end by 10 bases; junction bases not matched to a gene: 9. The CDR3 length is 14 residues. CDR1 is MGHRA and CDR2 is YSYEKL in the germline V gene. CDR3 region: CASSQGASGRVQYF. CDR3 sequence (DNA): TGCGCCAGCAGCCAAGGGGCTAGCGGGCGCGTTCAGTACTTC.

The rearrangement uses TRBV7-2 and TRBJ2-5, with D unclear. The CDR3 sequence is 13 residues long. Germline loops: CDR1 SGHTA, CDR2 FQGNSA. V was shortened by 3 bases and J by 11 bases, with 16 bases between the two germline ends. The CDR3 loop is CASSLGYFNEQYF. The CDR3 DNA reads TGTGCCAGCAGCTTGGGTTATTTCAATGAGCAGTACTTC. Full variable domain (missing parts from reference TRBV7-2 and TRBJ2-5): GAGVSQSPSNKVTEKGKDVELRCDPISGHTALYWYRQSLGQGLEFLIYFQGNSAPDKSGLPSDRFSAERTGGSVSTLTIQRTQQEDSAVYLCASSLGYFNEQYFGPGTRLLVL.

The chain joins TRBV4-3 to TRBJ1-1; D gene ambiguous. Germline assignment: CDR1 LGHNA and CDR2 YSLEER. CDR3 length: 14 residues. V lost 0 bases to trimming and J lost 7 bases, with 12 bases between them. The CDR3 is CASSQELTANEAFF. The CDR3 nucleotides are TGCGCCAGCAGCCAAGAATTGACGGCAAATGAAGCTTTCTTT.

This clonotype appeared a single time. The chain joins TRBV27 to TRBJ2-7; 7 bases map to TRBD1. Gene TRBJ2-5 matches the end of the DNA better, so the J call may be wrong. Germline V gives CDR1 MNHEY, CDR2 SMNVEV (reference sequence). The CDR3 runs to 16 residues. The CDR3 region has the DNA TGTGCCAGCAGAGCACAATTGGGACAGCGGAGGGAGACCCAGTACTTC. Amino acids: CASRAQLGQRRETQYF.

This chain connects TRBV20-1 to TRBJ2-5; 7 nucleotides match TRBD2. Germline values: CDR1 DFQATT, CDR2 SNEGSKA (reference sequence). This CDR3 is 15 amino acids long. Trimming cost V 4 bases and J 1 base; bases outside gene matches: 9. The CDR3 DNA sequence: TGCAGTGCTAAGGGAGGCGGGGGAACCCAAGAGACCCAGTACTTC. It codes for CSAKGGGGTQETQYF.

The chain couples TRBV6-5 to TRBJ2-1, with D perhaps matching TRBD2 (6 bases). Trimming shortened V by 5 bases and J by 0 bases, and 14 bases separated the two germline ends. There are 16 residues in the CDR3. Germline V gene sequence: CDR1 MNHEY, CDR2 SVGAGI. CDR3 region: CASSIGGTSSYNEQFF. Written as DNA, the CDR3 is TGTGCCAGCAGTATCGGGGGTACTTCCTCCTACAATGAGCAGTTCTTC.

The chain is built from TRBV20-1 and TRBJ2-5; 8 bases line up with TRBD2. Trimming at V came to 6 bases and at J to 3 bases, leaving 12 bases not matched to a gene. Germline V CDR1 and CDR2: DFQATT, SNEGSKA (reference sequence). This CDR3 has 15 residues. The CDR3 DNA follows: TGCAGTGCAAACCGAATAAGCGGGGGCGAAGAGACCCAGTACTTC. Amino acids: CSANRISGGEETQYF.

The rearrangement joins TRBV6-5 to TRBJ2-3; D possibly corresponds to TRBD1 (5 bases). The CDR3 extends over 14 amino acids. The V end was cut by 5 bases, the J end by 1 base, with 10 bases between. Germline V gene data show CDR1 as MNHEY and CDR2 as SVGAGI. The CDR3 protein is CASSHLGGTDTQYF. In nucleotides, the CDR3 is TGTGCCAGCAGTCACCTAGGGGGCACAGATACGCAGTATTTT.

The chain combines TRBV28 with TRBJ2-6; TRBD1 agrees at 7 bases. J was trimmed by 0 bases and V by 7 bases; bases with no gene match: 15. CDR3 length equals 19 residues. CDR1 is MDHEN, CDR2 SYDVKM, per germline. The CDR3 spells CASTRSSRQGSSGANVLTF. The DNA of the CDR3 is TGTGCCAGCACTCGAAGTTCTCGACAGGGTAGCTCTGGGGCCAACGTCCTGACTTTC.

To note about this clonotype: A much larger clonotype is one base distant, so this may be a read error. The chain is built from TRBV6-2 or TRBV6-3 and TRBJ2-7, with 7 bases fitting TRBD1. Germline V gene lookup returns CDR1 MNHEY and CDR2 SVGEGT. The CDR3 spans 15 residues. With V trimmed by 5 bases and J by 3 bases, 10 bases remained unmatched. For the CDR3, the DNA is TGTGCCAGCAGTCACAACCGGTGGACAGGCTACGAGCAGTACTTC. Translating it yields CASSHNRWTGYEQYF.

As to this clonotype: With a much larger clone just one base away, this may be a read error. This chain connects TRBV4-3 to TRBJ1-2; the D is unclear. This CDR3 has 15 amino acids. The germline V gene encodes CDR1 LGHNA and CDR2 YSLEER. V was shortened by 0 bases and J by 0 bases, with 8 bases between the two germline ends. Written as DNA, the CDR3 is TGCGCCAGCAGCCAAGAACCAGGAGCTAACTATGGCTACACCTTC. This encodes CASSQEPGANYGYTF.

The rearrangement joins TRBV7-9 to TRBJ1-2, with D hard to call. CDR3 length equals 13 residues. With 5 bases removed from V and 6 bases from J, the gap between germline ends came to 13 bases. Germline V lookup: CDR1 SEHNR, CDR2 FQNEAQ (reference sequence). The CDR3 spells CASSVQQNDGYTF. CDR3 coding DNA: TGTGCCAGCAGCGTTCAACAGAACGATGGCTACACCTTC.

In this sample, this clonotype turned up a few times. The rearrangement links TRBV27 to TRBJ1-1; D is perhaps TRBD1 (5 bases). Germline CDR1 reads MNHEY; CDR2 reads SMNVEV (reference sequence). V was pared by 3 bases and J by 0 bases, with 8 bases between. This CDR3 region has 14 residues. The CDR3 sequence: CASSFRGLNTEAFF. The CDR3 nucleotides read TGTGCCAGCAGTTTCCGGGGCTTGAACACTGAAGCTTTCTTT.

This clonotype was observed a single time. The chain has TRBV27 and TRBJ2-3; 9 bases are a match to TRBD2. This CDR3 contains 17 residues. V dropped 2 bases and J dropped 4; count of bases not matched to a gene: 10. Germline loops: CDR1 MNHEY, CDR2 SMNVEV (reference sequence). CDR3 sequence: CASSLVLAGPAADTQYF. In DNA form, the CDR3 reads TGTGCCAGCAGTTTAGTTCTAGCGGGGCCAGCGGCAGATACGCAGTATTTT.

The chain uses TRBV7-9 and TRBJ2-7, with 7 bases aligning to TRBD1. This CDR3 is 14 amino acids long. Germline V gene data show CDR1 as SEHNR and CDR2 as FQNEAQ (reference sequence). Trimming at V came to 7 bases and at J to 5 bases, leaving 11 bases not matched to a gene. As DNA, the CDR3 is TGTGCCAGCACCGATCCCGACAGGGTAGACGAGCAGTACTTC. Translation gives CASTDPDRVDEQYF.

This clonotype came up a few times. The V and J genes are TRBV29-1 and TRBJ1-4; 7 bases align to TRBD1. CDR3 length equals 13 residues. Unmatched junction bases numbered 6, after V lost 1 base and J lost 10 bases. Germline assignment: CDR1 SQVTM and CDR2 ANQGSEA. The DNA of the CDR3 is TGCAGCGTTGAAGGACAGGGCTTCGGAAAACTGTTTTTT. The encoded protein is CSVEGQGFGKLFF.

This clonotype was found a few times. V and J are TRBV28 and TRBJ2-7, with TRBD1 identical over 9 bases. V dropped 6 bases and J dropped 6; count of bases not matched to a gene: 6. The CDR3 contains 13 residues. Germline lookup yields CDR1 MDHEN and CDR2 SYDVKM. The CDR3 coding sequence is TGTGCCAGCAGGGCGAACAGGGGGCCCGAGCAGTACTTC. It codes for CASRANRGPEQYF.

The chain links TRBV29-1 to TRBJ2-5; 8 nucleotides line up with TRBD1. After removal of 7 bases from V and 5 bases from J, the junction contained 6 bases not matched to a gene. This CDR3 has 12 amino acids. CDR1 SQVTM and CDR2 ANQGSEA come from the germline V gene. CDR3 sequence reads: CSASTGAETQYF. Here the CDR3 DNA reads TGCAGCGCTTCGACAGGGGCCGAGACCCAGTACTTC.

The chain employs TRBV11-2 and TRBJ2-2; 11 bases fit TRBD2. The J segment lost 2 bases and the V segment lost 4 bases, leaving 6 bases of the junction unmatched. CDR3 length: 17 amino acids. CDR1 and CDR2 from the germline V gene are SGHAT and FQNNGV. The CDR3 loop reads CASSSRLAGQNTGELFF. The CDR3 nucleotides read TGTGCCAGCAGCTCGAGACTAGCGGGGCAAAACACCGGGGAGCTGTTTTTT.

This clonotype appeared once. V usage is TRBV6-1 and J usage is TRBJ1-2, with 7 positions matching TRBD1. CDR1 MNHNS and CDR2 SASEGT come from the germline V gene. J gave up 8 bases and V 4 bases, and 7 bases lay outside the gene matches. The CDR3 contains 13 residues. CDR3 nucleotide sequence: TGTGCCAGCAGTGGGGGGCGACAGGGAGGCTACACCTTC. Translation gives CASSGGRQGGYTF.

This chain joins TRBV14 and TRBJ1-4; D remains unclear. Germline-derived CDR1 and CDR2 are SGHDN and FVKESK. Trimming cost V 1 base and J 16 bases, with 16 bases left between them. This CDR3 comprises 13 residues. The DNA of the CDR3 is TGTGCCAGCAGCCAAGGAAATGGAGGTGACCCGTTTTTT. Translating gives CASSQGNGGDPFF.

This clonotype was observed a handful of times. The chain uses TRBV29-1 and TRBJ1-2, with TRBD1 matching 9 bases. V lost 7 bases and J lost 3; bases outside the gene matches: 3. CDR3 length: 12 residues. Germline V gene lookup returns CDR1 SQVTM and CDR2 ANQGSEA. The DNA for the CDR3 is TGCAGCGAGGGACAGGGTGACTATGGCTACACCTTC. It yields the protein CSEGQGDYGYTF.